Below are 6 T cell receptor beta chains sequenced from a single sample in a study of OX40 agonist ivuxolimab in advanced cancers. Sequenced by immunoSEQ multiplex PCR; TCRdb stores in-frame clones only, minus some. This sample carries 65,000 to 90,000 clones, almost 90% of them seen once, and the ten largest clones take about 0.8%. Here the sequenced sample was CD4+ or CD8+ T cells sorted from blood, taken in a trial of the OX40 agonist ivuxolimab. Receptors originate from an adult with an advanced solid tumor such as melanoma, head and neck, liver or kidney cancer.

This rearrangement joins TRBV7-3 to TRBJ2-5, with a weak D call TRBD2 (5 bases). Germline loops: CDR1 SGHTA, CDR2 FQGTGA. This CDR3 is 13 amino acids long. V shed 4 bases and J shed 2 bases, with 8 bases lying between them. CDR3 amino acids: CASSSGMQETQYF. In nucleotides, the CDR3 is TGTGCCAGCAGCTCGGGGATGCAAGAGACCCAGTACTTC.

The chain has TRBV5-1 and TRBJ2-5; D is unclear. The CDR3 is 13 amino acids. V was clipped by 5 bases and J by 0 bases, with 8 bases between them. The germline gives CDR1 SGHRS, CDR2 YFSETQ. CDR3 in amino acids: CASRRDYQETQYF. CDR3 DNA sequence: TGCGCCAGCAGAAGAGATTACCAAGAGACCCAGTACTTC.

The CDR3 DNA is TGTGCCAGCAGTTTTTCGACTAGCTATCTGTTTTTT. Its protein product is CASSFSTSYLFF. This rearrangement joins TRBV28 to TRBJ2-2, with 7 positions matching TRBD2. Germline values: CDR1 MDHEN, CDR2 SYDVKM. J lost 14 bases, V lost 3 bases, and 6 bases had no gene match. The length of the CDR3 is 12 residues. Full variable domain (rest looked up from reference TRBV28 and TRBJ2-2): DVKVTQSSRYLVKRTGEKVFLECVQDMDHENMFWYRQDPGLGLRLIYFSYDVKMKEKGDIPEGYSVSREKKERFSLILESASTNQTSMYLCASSFSTSYLFFGEGSRLTVL.

On this clone: The junction departs from the called germline gene at one end, perhaps through a read error. The chain combines TRBV19 with TRBJ2-1; 8 bases are shared with TRBD2. There are 13 residues in the CDR3. Looked up from germline, CDR1 is LNHDA and CDR2 is SQIVND (reference sequence). This chain's CDR3 is CASSIGTSNEQFF. Here the CDR3 DNA reads TGTGCCAGTAGCATAGGGACTAGCAATGAGCAGTTCTTC.

CDR3: CATGPLTSGSNEQFF. CDR3 bases: TGTGCCACCGGGCCCTTGACTAGCGGGAGCAATGAGCAGTTCTTC. The chain combines TRBV15 with TRBJ2-1; 12 nucleotides match TRBD2. CDR1 LNHNV and CDR2 YYDKDF come from the germline V gene (reference sequence). This CDR3 spans 15 amino acids. The junction had 8 bases not matched to a gene; V was cut back by 8 bases and J by 6 bases.

A single count supports this clone. The chain joins TRBV4-3 to TRBJ1-1; D may be TRBD1 (5 bases). Between the trimmed V and J ends, which lost 7 bases and 0 bases, there was a span of 15 bases. Germline CDR1 LGHNA, CDR2 YSLEER. The CDR3 is 15 amino acids. The CDR3 sequence: CASTLGAVMNTEAFF. CDR3 nucleotide sequence: TGCGCCAGCACCCTAGGGGCAGTTATGAACACTGAAGCTTTCTTT.